What follows are 19 T cell receptor beta chains derived from one specimen sequenced in a study of cytomegalovirus exposure and HLA in healthy donors. Clones were sequenced by immunoSEQ multiplex PCR, and TCRdb holds only the in-frame ones, with some missing. Of more than 200,000 clones in the sample, over 75% were seen once. Sequenced input: PBMCs. Receptor source: a man between 18 and 29 years old in good health and CMV-seropositive.

J is TRBJ1-2 and V is TRBV5-6; 9 positions match TRBD1. V dropped 1 base and J dropped 7; count of bases not matched to a gene: 5. Per the germline V gene, CDR1 is SGHDT and CDR2 is YYEEEE. The CDR3 totals 14 residues. CDR3 DNA sequence: TGTGCCAGCAGCTTGACAGGGGGCATTGCTGGCTACACCTTC. It codes for CASSLTGGIAGYTF.

This chain links TRBV20-1 with TRBJ2-1, with D hard to call. CDR3 length equals 11 residues. Germline V gives CDR1 DFQATT, CDR2 SNEGSKA (reference sequence). V dropped 5 bases and J dropped 10 bases, with 12 bases sitting between them. CDR3 DNA sequence: TGCAGTGCTGGATTATCCCCGGAGCAGTTCTTC. It translates to CSAGLSPEQFF.

The gene calls are TRBV6-5 and TRBJ2-1; unclear D gene. V lost 8 bases to trimming and J lost 0 bases, with 11 bases between them. Germline-derived CDR1 and CDR2 are MNHEY and SVGAGI. CDR3 length: 14 residues. This chain's CDR3 is CASRALLSYNEQFF. CDR3 nucleotide sequence: TGTGCCAGCCGAGCACTCCTCTCCTACAATGAGCAGTTCTTC.

CDR3 sequence: CASSPMAYEQYF. CDR3 in DNA: TGTGCCAGCAGCCCTATGGCCTACGAGCAGTACTTC. The rearrangement joins TRBV6-6 to TRBJ2-7; D gene unclear. Germline V gives CDR1 MNHNY, CDR2 SVGAGI (reference sequence). V was clipped by 6 bases and J by 2 bases, with 8 bases between them. The CDR3 is made up of 12 amino acids.

The chain joins TRBV4-2 to TRBJ2-1; tentative D call: TRBD2 (5 bases). CDR3 length: 18 amino acids. CDR1 is LGHNA, CDR2 YNFKEQ, per germline. Deletions cut 1 base from V and 4 bases from J, with 20 bases between. This CDR3 is CASSQAELRERPYNEQFF. CDR3 in DNA: TGTGCCAGCAGCCAAGCGGAGCTGAGGGAGCGCCCTTACAATGAGCAGTTCTTC.

This clone was counted once. This chain links TRBV7-6 with TRBJ1-1; TRBD1 might be the D (5 bases). V lost 3 bases and J 4 bases, leaving 12 bases between the germline ends. CDR3 size: 14 residues. CDR1 is SGHVS, CDR2 FNYEAQ, per germline. CDR3 DNA sequence: TGTGCCAGCAGCTTGAAGTCGGGGGGCACTGAAGCTTTCTTT. Translation gives CASSLKSGGTEAFF.

The DNA of the CDR3 is TGTGCCAGCTCAGCACTCCTTTACAATGAGCAGTTCTTC. It translates to CASSALLYNEQFF. The V call is TRBV2, the J call TRBJ2-1; D is ambiguous. The CDR3 is made up of 13 amino acids. V was cut by 8 bases and J by 4 bases, with 12 bases left in between. CDR1 and CDR2 from the germline V gene are SNHLY and FYNNEI.

The chain recombines TRBV11-2 with TRBJ2-7; 8 bases line up with TRBD1. This CDR3 is built from 14 residues. The germline gives CDR1 SGHAT, CDR2 FQNNGV. J was trimmed by 5 bases and V by 4 bases; bases with no gene match: 7. In DNA form, the CDR3 reads TGTGCCAGCAGCTCCATCAGGGGGCGAGACGAGCAGTACTTC. Encoded protein: CASSSIRGRDEQYF.

The V gene is TRBV6-5, the J gene TRBJ2-7; 9 nucleotides agree with TRBD1. The germline V gene encodes CDR1 MNHEY and CDR2 SVGAGI. V lost 6 bases to trimming and J lost 12 bases; unmatched junction nucleotides: 9. The CDR3 extends over 12 amino acids. The CDR3 region has the DNA TGTGCCAGCAGCTCCCGGACAGGGGAAGGGTACTTC. Amino acid sequence: CASSSRTGEGYF.

CDR3: CATSKRTGGNEQFF. The CDR3 nucleotides read TGTGCCACCAGCAAGAGGACAGGGGGCAATGAGCAGTTCTTC. The chain carries TRBV15 and TRBJ2-1; 10 bases line up with TRBD1. With V trimmed by 4 bases and J by 6 bases, 3 bases remained unmatched. Germline V gene data show CDR1 as LNHNV and CDR2 as YYDKDF (reference sequence). This CDR3 comprises 14 residues.

A note on this clone: A read error may produce the germline difference seen at one junction end. The chain has TRBV19 and TRBJ1-2; TRBD1 aligns across 9 bases. The CDR3 sequence is 16 residues long. The germline V gene has CDR1 LNHDA and CDR2 SQIVND (reference sequence). The CDR3: CANSGNRGPANYGYTF. CDR3 in DNA: TGTGCCAATAGTGGAAACAGGGGGCCGGCTAACTATGGCTACACCTTC. Together with reference TRBV19 and TRBJ1-2, the CDR3 gives the full variable domain: DGGITQSPKYLFRKEGQNVTLSCEQNLNHDAMYWYRQDPGQGLRLIYYSQIVNDFQKGDIAEGYSVSREKKESFPLTVTSAQKNPTAFYLCANSGNRGPANYGYTFGSGTRLTVV.

V gene TRBV5-1 combines with J gene TRBJ1-2; D is uncertain. V was cut by 1 base and J by 8 bases, with 15 bases left in between. The CDR3 spans 14 residues. The germline gives CDR1 SGHRS, CDR2 YFSETQ. CDR3 protein: CASSLFGLPEGYTF. CDR3 DNA: TGCGCCAGCAGCTTGTTCGGACTCCCGGAAGGCTACACCTTC.

This clone was seen a single time. The rearrangement joins TRBV9 to TRBJ2-5; unclear D gene. The CDR3 length is 16 residues. The germline gives CDR1 SGDLS, CDR2 YYNGEE. The V end was cut by 0 bases, the J end by 0 bases, with 12 bases between. Here the CDR3 DNA reads TGTGCCAGCAGCGTAGAATCCAGGCCGTACCAAGAGACCCAGTACTTC. Amino acids: CASSVESRPYQETQYF.

V and J are TRBV5-1 and TRBJ2-7; possible D gene TRBD2, 6 bases. Trimming took 4 bases from V and 1 from J, leaving 18 bases between them. The CDR3 length is 16 residues. CDR1 is SGHRS and CDR2 is YFSETQ in the germline V gene. CDR3 nucleotides: TGCGCCAGCAGCCTAAATTTGGCGGGAAGGTCCTACGAGCAGTACTTC. This gives the protein CASSLNLAGRSYEQYF.

The chain couples TRBV5-1 to TRBJ1-1; maybe TRBD1 (6 bases). This CDR3 region has 15 residues. Germline values: CDR1 SGHRS, CDR2 YFSETQ. Trimming stripped 4 bases from V and 4 bases from J, with 17 bases between. Here the CDR3 reads CASSTGGTGTTEAFF. CDR3 sequence (DNA): TGCGCCAGCAGCACTGGGGGTACAGGGACCACTGAAGCTTTCTTT. Drawing the rest from reference TRBV5-1 and TRBJ1-1, the complete variable domain is KAGVTQTPRYLIKTRGQQVTLSCSPISGHRSVSWYQQTPGQGLQFLFEYFSETQRNKGNFPGRFSGRQFSNSRSEMNVSTLELGDSALYLCASSTGGTGTTEAFFGQGTRLTVV.

J is TRBJ2-3 and V is TRBV27; D gene unclear. The CDR3 is made up of 14 amino acids. Germline V gene data show CDR1 as MNHEY and CDR2 as SMNVEV (reference sequence). V lost 5 bases to trimming and J lost 0 bases, with 9 bases between them. CDR3 protein: CASSDVPSTDTQYF. The CDR3 DNA sequence: TGTGCCAGCAGTGACGTTCCTAGCACAGATACGCAGTATTTT.

A few counts support this clone. The chain couples TRBV30 to TRBJ1-2, with 7 positions matching TRBD1. The trim removed 2 bases at V and 3 bases at J, leaving 3 bases unmatched. CDR3 size: 13 residues. CDR1 and CDR2 (germline): GTSNPN, SVGIG (reference sequence). The CDR3 region is CAWSRQGHYGYTF. The CDR3 DNA follows: TGTGCCTGGAGTCGACAGGGCCACTATGGCTACACCTTC.

The gene calls are TRBV6-1 and TRBJ1-1; no reliable D call. With 8 bases removed from V and 0 bases from J, the gap between germline ends came to 7 bases. The germline gives CDR1 MNHNS, CDR2 SASEGT. The CDR3 has 12 amino acids. CDR3 amino acids: CASAFMNTEAFF. CDR3 coding DNA: TGTGCCAGCGCGTTCATGAACACTGAAGCTTTCTTT.

Here the CDR3 reads CASSLWVPQGYNEQFF. The CDR3 DNA reads TGTGCCAGCAGTTTATGGGTCCCACAGGGGTACAATGAGCAGTTCTTC. The chain carries TRBV27 and TRBJ2-1; TRBD1 matches at 7 bases. The CDR3 totals 16 residues. CDR1 and CDR2 (germline): MNHEY, SMNVEV (reference sequence). V lost 1 base and J lost 4; bases outside the gene matches: 7.